The 20 T cell receptor beta chains below come from one sample, sequenced in a study of memory CD4+ T cells and cytomegalovirus serostatus. The protocol was immunoSEQ multiplex PCR, while the TCRdb copy is restricted to in-frame clones and leaves out a portion. In the table there are about 50,000 clones, about 77% of which are singletons. The sort gate was single viable CD3+CD4+CD8-CD45RO+ cells for memory CD4+ T cells. Sequenced: memory CD4+ T cells from blood. The receptor set was obtained from an adult in good health and CMV-seronegative.

The chain carries TRBV13 and TRBJ1-1, with D unresolved. Germline loops: CDR1 PRHDT, CDR2 FYEKMQ (reference sequence). The CDR3 totals 14 residues. The V end lost 2 bases, the J end lost 3 bases, and 10 bases lay between the germline ends. The CDR3 region is CASSLYGRDTEAFF. The CDR3 DNA follows: TGTGCCAGCAGCTTATACGGGAGGGACACTGAAGCTTTCTTT.

The chain uses TRBV29-1 and TRBJ1-4; D uncertain. There are 13 residues in the CDR3. CDR1 SQVTM and CDR2 ANQGSEA come from the germline V gene. V lost 5 bases and J 6 bases, leaving 13 bases between the germline ends. The CDR3 DNA follows: TGCAGCGTTTGGGGAGCCGGAGATGAAAAACTGTTTTTT. It specifies CSVWGAGDEKLFF.

The chain has TRBV28 and TRBJ1-4; D perhaps matches TRBD1 (6 bases). This CDR3 contains 12 residues. Germline-derived CDR1 and CDR2 are MDHEN and SYDVKM. V shed 7 bases and J shed 8 bases, with 11 bases lying between them. CDR3 in DNA: TGTGCCAGCAAACAGGGAACAGAAAAACTGTTTTTT. Translation gives CASKQGTEKLFF.

The chain has TRBV27 and TRBJ1-1, with TRBD1 identical over 10 bases. The CDR3 contains 16 residues. From germline, CDR1 is MNHEY and CDR2 SMNVEV (reference sequence). Trimming at V came to 6 bases and at J to 1 base, leaving 8 bases not matched to a gene. CDR3 coding DNA: TGTGCCAGCAGCTCCGACAGGGGGCGTGGGAACACTGAAGCTTTCTTT. It codes for CASSSDRGRGNTEAFF.

The gene calls are TRBV5-6 and TRBJ2-3; TRBD2 aligns across 7 bases. From germline, CDR1 is SGHDT and CDR2 YYEEEE. V trimming: 6 bases; J trimming: 4 bases; junction bases outside the gene matches: 11. The length of the CDR3 is 15 residues. The CDR3 loop is CASTSGGGAADTQYF. For the CDR3, the DNA is TGTGCCAGCACTTCAGGCGGGGGAGCGGCAGATACGCAGTATTTT.

The genes are TRBV11-2 and TRBJ2-7, with 8 bases aligning to TRBD1. The CDR3 covers 16 residues. Unmatched junction bases numbered 10, after V lost 6 bases and J lost 0 bases. CDR1 and CDR2 from the germline V gene are SGHAT and FQNNGV. The CDR3 DNA reads TGTGCCAGCAGGAAACCAGGACAGGGCAACTCCTACGAGCAGTACTTC. This sequence encodes CASRKPGQGNSYEQYF.

The chain uses TRBV19 and TRBJ1-1; D gene unclear. Germline lookup yields CDR1 LNHDA and CDR2 SQIVND (reference sequence). This CDR3 contains 14 residues. Deletions cut 3 bases from V and 0 bases from J, with 8 bases between. The chain's CDR3 is CASSIRRVNTEAFF. CDR3 DNA sequence: TGTGCCAGTAGTATCAGGCGGGTGAACACTGAAGCTTTCTTT. Full variable domain (outside the CDR3, taken from reference TRBV19 and TRBJ1-1): DGGITQSPKYLFRKEGQNVTLSCEQNLNHDAMYWYRQDPGQGLRLIYYSQIVNDFQKGDIAEGYSVSREKKESFPLTVTSAQKNPTAFYLCASSIRRVNTEAFFGQGTRLTVV.

This rearrangement joins TRBV29-1 to TRBJ1-2; 12 bases are shared with TRBD1. The CDR3 is made up of 13 amino acids. CDR1 is SQVTM, CDR2 ANQGSEA, per germline. Unmatched junction bases numbered 1, after V lost 0 bases and J lost 8 bases. CDR3 bases: TGCAGCGTTGAAGATGGGACAGGGGGCGGCTACACCTTC. As protein: CSVEDGTGGGYTF.

The chain employs TRBV6-5 and TRBJ2-1, with no clear D. The CDR3 length is 12 residues. Germline CDR1 reads MNHEY; CDR2 reads SVGAGI. Trimming stripped 4 bases from V and 10 bases from J, with 11 bases between. The CDR3 DNA is TGTGCCAGCAGTTCCTCCCTGAAGGAGCAGTTCTTC. It specifies CASSSSLKEQFF.

V and J are TRBV6-1 and TRBJ2-3; D possibly corresponds to TRBD1 (6 bases). Germline loops: CDR1 MNHNS, CDR2 SASEGT. The CDR3 loop spans 12 amino acids. Trimming removed 3 bases at V and 7 bases at J, with 8 bases between. CDR3 sequence reads: CASSEGTNTQYF. The CDR3 DNA sequence: TGTGCCAGCAGTGAGGGGACAAATACGCAGTATTTT.

The V gene is TRBV7-9, the J gene TRBJ2-5, with D perhaps matching TRBD1 or TRBD2 (5 bases each). Germline CDR1 reads SEHNR; CDR2 reads FQNEAQ (reference sequence). Trimming shortened V by 1 base and J by 7 bases, and 7 bases separated the two germline ends. The CDR3 contains 12 residues. CDR3 DNA: TGTGCCAGCAGCTTAGGGGACGGGACCCAGTACTTC. It yields the protein CASSLGDGTQYF.

The rearrangement joins TRBV2 to TRBJ2-2; D may be TRBD1 (5 bases). V was shortened by 4 bases and J by 7 bases, with 10 bases between the two germline ends. The CDR3 contains 13 residues. Germline V CDR1 and CDR2: SNHLY, FYNNEI. Here the CDR3 reads CASSVRVSGELFF. The DNA of the CDR3 is TGTGCCAGCAGTGTCAGGGTTAGCGGGGAGCTGTTTTTT.

The CDR3 bases are TGTGCCAGCAGCTGGGGGTCACCCCTCCACTTT. This translates into CASSWGSPLHF. The V call is TRBV14, the J call TRBJ1-6, with D tentatively TRBD1 (5 bases). The V gene's germline CDR1 is SGHDN and CDR2 FVKESK. V shed 5 bases and J shed 10 bases, with 6 bases lying between them. The CDR3 runs to 11 residues.

This clone was observed once. V and J are TRBV5-6 and TRBJ2-3; maybe TRBD1 (7 bases). The CDR3 has 18 amino acids. V was trimmed by 0 bases and J by 2 bases, leaving 19 bases between them. Germline V gives CDR1 SGHDT, CDR2 YYEEEE. This chain's CDR3 is CASSLAGGQGQITDTQYF. For the CDR3, the DNA is TGTGCCAGCAGCTTGGCCGGGGGTCAGGGACAGATCACAGATACGCAGTATTTT.

This chain links TRBV7-9 with TRBJ1-1; D perhaps matches TRBD1 (6 bases). Germline loops: CDR1 SEHNR, CDR2 FQNEAQ (reference sequence). V was pared by 2 bases and J by 0 bases, with 7 bases between. This CDR3 region has 14 residues. The CDR3 DNA sequence: TGTGCCAGCAGCTTACAGGGGATGAACACTGAAGCTTTCTTT. As protein: CASSLQGMNTEAFF.

The chain combines TRBV30 with TRBJ2-1, with 7 bases that match TRBD1. The germline gives CDR1 GTSNPN, CDR2 SVGIG (reference sequence). The CDR3 consists of 14 residues. The V gene end was trimmed by 4 bases and the J gene end by 5 bases; junction bases not matched to a gene: 8. The CDR3 nucleotides are TGTGCCTGGACCATGACCGGGACAGACAATGAGCAGTTCTTC. It codes for CAWTMTGTDNEQFF.

In this sample, this clone turned up once. This chain joins TRBV6-1 and TRBJ2-5; 14 positions match TRBD2. V lost 6 bases to trimming and J lost 3 bases; unmatched junction nucleotides: 3. The CDR3 totals 15 residues. Per germline, CDR1 MNHNS and CDR2 SASEGT. The CDR3 nucleotides read TGTGCCAGCAGCCCGACTAGCGGGAGGGAAGAGACCCAGTACTTC. This gives the protein CASSPTSGREETQYF.

The V gene is TRBV2, the J gene TRBJ2-5, with D hard to call. V was shortened by 3 bases and J by 6 bases, with 5 bases between the two germline ends. The length of the CDR3 is 11 residues. The germline gives CDR1 SNHLY, CDR2 FYNNEI. The chain's CDR3 is CASSDWQTQYF. For the CDR3, the DNA is TGTGCCAGCAGTGACTGGCAGACCCAGTACTTC.

The chain employs TRBV5-1 and TRBJ2-3; 9 bases are shared with TRBD1. The germline gives CDR1 SGHRS, CDR2 YFSETQ. The junction had 6 bases not matched to a gene; V was cut back by 4 bases and J by 3 bases. The CDR3 contains 15 residues. The CDR3: CASSGTGTGTDTQYF. In DNA form, the CDR3 reads TGCGCCAGCAGCGGAACCGGGACAGGGACAGATACGCAGTATTTT.

Only one count was recorded for this clone. The gene calls are TRBV4-2 and TRBJ2-4; a possible D gene is TRBD2 (5 bases). There are 21 residues in the CDR3. With 0 bases removed from V and 0 bases from J, the gap between germline ends came to 24 bases. Per the germline V gene, CDR1 is LGHNA and CDR2 is YNFKEQ. CDR3 protein: CASSQDVGIGGGALAKNIQYF. For the CDR3, the DNA is TGTGCCAGCAGCCAAGACGTGGGGATTGGAGGAGGCGCCTTAGCCAAAAACATTCAGTACTTC.